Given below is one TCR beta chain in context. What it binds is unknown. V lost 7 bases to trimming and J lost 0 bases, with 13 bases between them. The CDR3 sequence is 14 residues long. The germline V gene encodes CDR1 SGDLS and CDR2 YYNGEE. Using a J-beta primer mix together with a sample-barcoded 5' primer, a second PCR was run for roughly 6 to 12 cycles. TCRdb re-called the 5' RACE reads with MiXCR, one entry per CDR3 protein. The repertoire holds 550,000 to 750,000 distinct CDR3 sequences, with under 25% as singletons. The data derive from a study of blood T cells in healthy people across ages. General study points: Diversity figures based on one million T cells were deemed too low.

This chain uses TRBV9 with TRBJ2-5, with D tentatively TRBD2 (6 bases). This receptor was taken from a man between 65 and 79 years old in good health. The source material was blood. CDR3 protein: CASGAGPYQETQYF. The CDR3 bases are TGTGCCAGCGGTGCGGGACCGTACCAAGAGACCCAGTACTTC.